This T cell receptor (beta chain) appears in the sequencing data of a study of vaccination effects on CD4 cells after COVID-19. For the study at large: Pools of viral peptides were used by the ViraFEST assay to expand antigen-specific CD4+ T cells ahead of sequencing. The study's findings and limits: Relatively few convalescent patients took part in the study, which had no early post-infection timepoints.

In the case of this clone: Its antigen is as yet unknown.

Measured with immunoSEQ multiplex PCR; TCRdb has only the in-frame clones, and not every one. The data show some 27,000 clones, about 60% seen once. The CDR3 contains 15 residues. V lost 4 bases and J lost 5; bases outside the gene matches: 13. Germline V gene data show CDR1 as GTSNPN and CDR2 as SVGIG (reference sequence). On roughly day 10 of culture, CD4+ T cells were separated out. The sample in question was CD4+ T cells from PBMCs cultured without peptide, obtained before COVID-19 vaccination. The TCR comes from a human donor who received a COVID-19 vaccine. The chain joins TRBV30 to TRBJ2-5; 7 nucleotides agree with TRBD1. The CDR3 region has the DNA TGTGCCTGGACCGCCTCGGCAGGGGGTTTGGAGACCCAGTACTTC. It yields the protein CAWTASAGGLETQYF.